This TCR beta chain emerged from a study of response to subunit inactivated influenza vaccine. V lost 1 base to trimming and J lost 2 bases, with 11 bases between them. CDR3 length equals 15 residues. Germline V gives CDR1 LGHNA, CDR2 YSLEER. One entry per CDR3 protein, called by TCRdb with MiXCR from the RT-PCR reads. The table includes hundreds of thousands of distinct CDR3 sequences, about 10% detected once. These data were also filed under a second study, of T cells expressing NK-cell markers. From that paper: A 5'RACE template switching approach incorporating UMIs was used to make TCR beta cDNA. An anti-gamma-delta TCR antibody restricted sorting to alpha-beta TCR T cells in several experiments. Certain NKG2C+ T cell clones were expanded, and their HCMV specificity remained unclear.

This TCR came from a man in his forties or fifties who received an inactivated influenza vaccine. Source: PBMCs from blood, taken on the day of vaccination. The rearrangement joins TRBV4-3 to TRBJ2-5, with unresolved D. For the CDR3, the DNA is TGCGCCAGCAGCCAAGGATTGAAGGGACAAGAGACCCAGTACTTC. As protein: CASSQGLKGQETQYF.